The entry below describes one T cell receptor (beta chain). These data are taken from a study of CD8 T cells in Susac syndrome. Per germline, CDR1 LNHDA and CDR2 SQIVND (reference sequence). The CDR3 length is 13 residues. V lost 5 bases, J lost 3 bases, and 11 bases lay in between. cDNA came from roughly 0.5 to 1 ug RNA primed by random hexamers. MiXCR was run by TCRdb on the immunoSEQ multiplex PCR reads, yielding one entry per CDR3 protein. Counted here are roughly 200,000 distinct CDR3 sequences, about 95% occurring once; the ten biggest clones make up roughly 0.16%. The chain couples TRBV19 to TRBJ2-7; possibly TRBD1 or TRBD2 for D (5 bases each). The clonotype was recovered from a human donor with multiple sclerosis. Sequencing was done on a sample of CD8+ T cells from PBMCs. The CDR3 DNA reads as TGTGCCAGTAGTCCGGGGCTCAACTACGAGCAGTACTTC. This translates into CASSPGLNYEQYF.